This entry features one T cell receptor beta chain sequence. This record comes from a study of blood T cell repertoires in COVID-19. Study-level background: Acute and convalescent COVID-19 specimens originated in the United States, Italy and Spain. From T cells, B-cell-depleted T cells, or PBMCs came the material, which was cDNA or gDNA.

Data came from immunoSEQ multiplex PCR; TCRdb stores just in-frame clones and leaves some out. The sample consists of around 200,000 clones, 80% to 90% of them appearing once. The sequence came from a woman aged 18-30 years who had recovered from COVID-19. Sample: peripheral blood.

CDR3 coding DNA: TGTGCCAGCAGCTGGGGACAGGGAGAATACAATGAGCAGTTCTTC. The encoded protein is CASSWGQGEYNEQFF. V usage is TRBV7-9 and J usage is TRBJ2-1, with 9 bases identical to TRBD1. Losses at the gene ends were 4 bases for V and 4 bases for J; bases not matched to a gene: 5. CDR3 size: 15 residues. Germline V gene data show CDR1 as SEHNR and CDR2 as FQNEAQ (reference sequence).